Below, one T cell receptor beta chain is given with its context. An end of the junction does not agree with germline; a read error may underlie this. The data originate from a study of shared T cell receptors in the human thymus. The CDR3 is 13 residues long. Per the germline V gene, CDR1 is SGHDT and CDR2 is YYEEEE. Data came from immunoSEQ multiplex PCR; TCRdb stores just in-frame clones and leaves some out. This sample has approximately 580,000 clones, with about 80% found just once. The same sample was also studied in work on human thymus T cells. Per that paper: Among thymic and blood repertoires, usage of V and J genes appeared biased.

Sequencing used thymocytes. The J gene is TRBJ2-5, the V gene TRBV5-6; D is uncertain. This TCR came from a boy younger than two with a congenital heart defect. CDR3 protein: CASSSRSPEAQYF. Written as DNA, the CDR3 is TGTGCCAGCAGCTCTAGGAGTCCAGAGGCCCAGTACTTC.